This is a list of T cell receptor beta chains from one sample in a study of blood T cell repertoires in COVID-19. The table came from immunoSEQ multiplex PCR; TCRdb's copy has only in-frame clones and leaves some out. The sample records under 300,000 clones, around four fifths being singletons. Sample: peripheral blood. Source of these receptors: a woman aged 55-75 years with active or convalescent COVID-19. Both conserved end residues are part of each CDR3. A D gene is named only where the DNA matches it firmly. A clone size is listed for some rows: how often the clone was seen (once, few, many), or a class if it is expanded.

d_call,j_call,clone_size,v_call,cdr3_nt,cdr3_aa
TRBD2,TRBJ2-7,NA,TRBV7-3,TGTGCCAGCAGCACAGTGAGGGAGGGCGAGCAGTACTTC,CASSTVREGEQYF
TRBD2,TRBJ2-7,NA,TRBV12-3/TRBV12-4,TGTGCCAGCTGGGCGGGAGGGGGCGAGCAGTACTTC,CASWAGGGEQYF
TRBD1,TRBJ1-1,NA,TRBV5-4,TGTGCCAGCAGCTTGGTTGACAGGGTAACTGAAGCTTTCTTT,CASSLVDRVTEAFF
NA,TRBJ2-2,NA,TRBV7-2,TGTGCCAGCAGTCGAACACACAGGAGCGGGGAGCTGTTTTTT,CASSRTHRSGELFF
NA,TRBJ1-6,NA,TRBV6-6,TGTGCCAGCAGGGATAGGGGATGGAATTCACCCCTCCACTTT,CASRDRGWNSPLHF
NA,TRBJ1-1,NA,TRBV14,TGTGCCAGCAGCCAAGAACTGTCCATGAACACTGAAGCTTTCTTT,CASSQELSMNTEAFF
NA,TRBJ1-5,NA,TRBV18,TGTGCCAGCTCTCCCCCTGGGGGGAATCAGCCCCAGCATTTT,CASSPPGGNQPQHF
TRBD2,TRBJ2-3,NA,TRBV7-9,TGTGCCAGCAGCCCTACGGGTATAGCGGGAGGGCCAGATACGCAGTATTTT,CASSPTGIAGGPDTQYF
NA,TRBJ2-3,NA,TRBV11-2,TGTGCCAGCAGCTTAGAGGGCTCCTTTGTGGGGCAGTATTTT,CASSLEGSFVGQYF
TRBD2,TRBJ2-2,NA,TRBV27,TGTGCCAGCAGTTTGACTAGCGGGATTCACTCGAACACCGGGGAGCTGTTTTTT,CASSLTSGIHSNTGELFF
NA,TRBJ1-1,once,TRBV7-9,TGTGCCAGCAGGGCGGCGGGCACTGAAGCTTTCTTT,CASRAAGTEAFF
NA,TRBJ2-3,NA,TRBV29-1,TGCAGCGCCCGGGCTCGGGAGACGCAGTATTTT,CSARARETQYF
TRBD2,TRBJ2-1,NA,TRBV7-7,TGTGCTAGCAGCGAATTGGCGGGGGGGTTTGATGAGCAGTTCTTC,CASSELAGGFDEQFF
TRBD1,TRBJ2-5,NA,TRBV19,TGTGCCAGTAGTCTAGGACAGGGCCGGCAAGAGACCCAGTACTTC,CASSLGQGRQETQYF
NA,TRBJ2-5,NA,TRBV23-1,TGCGCCAGCAGTCGCCGGTGGGGGGTATCGACCCAAGAGACCCAGTACTTC,CASSRRWGVSTQETQYF
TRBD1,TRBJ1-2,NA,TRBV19,TGTGCCAGTAGTATGGGGGACAGTATCTATGGCTACACCTTC,CASSMGDSIYGYTF
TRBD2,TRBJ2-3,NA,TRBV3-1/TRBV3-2,TGTGCCAGCAGCCAAAGATCGGGGGGAGATACGCAGTATTTT,CASSQRSGGDTQYF
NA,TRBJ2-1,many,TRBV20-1,TGCAGTGCTAGTGGGCGGAGGAATGAGCAGTTCTTC,CSASGRRNEQFF
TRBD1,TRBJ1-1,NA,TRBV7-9,TGTGCTTACAGGGGGTCGGGCCCTGAAGCTTTCTTT,CAYRGSGPEAFF
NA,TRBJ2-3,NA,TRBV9,TGTGCCAGCAGCGTAGCTGGGTCACGGGGAGGCACAGATACGCAGTATTTT,CASSVAGSRGGTDTQYF
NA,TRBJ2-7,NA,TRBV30,TGTGCCTGGGCCCCGGGGAGCTCCTACGAGCAGTACTTC,CAWAPGSSYEQYF
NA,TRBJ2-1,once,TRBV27,TGTGCCAGCAGCTTTGGGGGGGCCCCCGACTACAATGAGCAGTTCTTC,CASSFGGAPDYNEQFF
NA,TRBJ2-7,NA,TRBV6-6,TGTGCCAGCAGTTACTATCAGGGCTACGAGCAGTACTTC,CASSYYQGYEQYF
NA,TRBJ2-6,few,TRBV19,TGTGCCAGCAGGGCTGTCAGTTCTGGGGCCAACGTCCTGACTTTC,CASRAVSSGANVLTF
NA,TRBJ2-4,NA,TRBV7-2,TGTGCCAGCAGCCCTGGACTGCTAGCCAAAAACATTCAGTACTTC,CASSPGLLAKNIQYF
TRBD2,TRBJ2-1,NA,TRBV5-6,TGTGCCAGCAGCCCGCGGGGGACTAGCAGGCCCGCCAATGAGCAGTTCTTC,CASSPRGTSRPANEQFF
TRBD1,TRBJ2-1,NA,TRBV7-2,TGTGCCAGCAGCTTAAGTCCGCGACAGGGGGGCAATGAGCAGTTCTTC,CASSLSPRQGGNEQFF
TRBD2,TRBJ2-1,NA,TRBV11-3,TGTGCCAGCAGCTTAGCTTCTATTAGCGGGCAACCCCTTCGGAGGTGGGAGCAGTTCTTC,CASSLASISGQPLRRWEQFF
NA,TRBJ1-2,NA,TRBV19,TGTGCCAGTAGTGCCACCGGGGGGACATCCCCGTTAGCTAACTATGGCTACACCTTC,CASSATGGTSPLANYGYTF
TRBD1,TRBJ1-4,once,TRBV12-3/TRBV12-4,TGTGCCAGCAGTCAACAGGGGTATGAAAAACTGTTTTTT,CASSQQGYEKLFF
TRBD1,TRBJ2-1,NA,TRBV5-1,TGCGCCAGCTTCAAAGGGGGCGGTGGTTCCTACAATGAGCAGTTCTTC,CASFKGGGGSYNEQFF
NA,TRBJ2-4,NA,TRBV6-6,TGTGCCAGCAGTCCCCGACAGCAGCTAGCCAAAAACATTCAGTACTTC,CASSPRQQLAKNIQYF
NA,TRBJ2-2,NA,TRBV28,TGTGCCAGCAGTTTTGGTAGGGGTTCGAACACCGGGGAGCTGTTTTTT,CASSFGRGSNTGELFF
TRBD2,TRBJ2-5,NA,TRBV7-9,TGTGCCAGCAGCCCCCGACTAGCGGGAGGGCCAGAGACCCAGTACTTC,CASSPRLAGGPETQYF
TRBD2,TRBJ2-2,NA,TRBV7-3,TGTGCCAGCAGCCATGGGGCCAGCGGGAGTTCCGGGGAGCTGTTTTTT,CASSHGASGSSGELFF
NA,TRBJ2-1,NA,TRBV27,TGTGCCAGCAGTTTATATGGAGGGAGCTCCTACAATGAGCAGTTCTTC,CASSLYGGSSYNEQFF
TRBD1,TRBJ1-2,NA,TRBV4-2,TGTGCCAGCAGCCGACCTCGGGACAGGGGTTATGGCTACACCTTC,CASSRPRDRGYGYTF
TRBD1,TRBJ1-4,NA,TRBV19,TGTGCCAGTAGCGACAGGGGAACTAATGAAAAACTGTTTTTT,CASSDRGTNEKLFF
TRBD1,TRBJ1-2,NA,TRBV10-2,TGCGCCACCTCCAGGGGGCGCGAAGATAACTATGGCTACACCTTC,CATSRGREDNYGYTF
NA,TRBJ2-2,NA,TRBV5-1,TGCGCCAGCAGCGTCAGGGAAACCGGGGAGCTGTTTTTT,CASSVRETGELFF
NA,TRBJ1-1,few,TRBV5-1,TGCGCCAGCAGCCCGGACACTTTGAACACTGAAGCTTTCTTT,CASSPDTLNTEAFF
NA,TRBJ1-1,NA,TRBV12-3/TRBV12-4,TGTGCCAGCAGTCGCATTTCAGGGTTAGAAGCTTTCTTT,CASSRISGLEAFF
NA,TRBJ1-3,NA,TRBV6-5,TGTGCCAGCAGACCTCCAGGGGAAGGAAACACCATATATTTT,CASRPPGEGNTIYF
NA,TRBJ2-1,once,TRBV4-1,TGCGCCAGCAGCCGGGGCCGGGAGAGCTACAATGAGCAGTTCTTC,CASSRGRESYNEQFF
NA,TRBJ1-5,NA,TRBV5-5,TGTGCCAGCAGCTTGTTCAGGGGTGATCAGCCCCAGCATTTT,CASSLFRGDQPQHF
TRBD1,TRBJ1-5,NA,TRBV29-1,TGCAGCGTTACAGGGGGGGGGAATCAGCCCCAGCATTTT,CSVTGGGNQPQHF
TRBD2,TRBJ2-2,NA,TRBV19,TGTGCCAGTAGACGACTAGCGGGGGGGCAAAACACCGGGGAGCTGTTTTTT,CASRRLAGGQNTGELFF
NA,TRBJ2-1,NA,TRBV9,TGTGCCAGCAGCGCCTACTCTAGTTCTGAGCAGTTCTTC,CASSAYSSSEQFF